These 30 T cell receptor beta chains share one sample of origin, sequenced in a study of T cell responses to AZD1222 COVID-19 vaccine (dated by TCRdb to 2020 to 2023). The time point label, read with the paper, signifies: baseline before first vaccination. The library was prepared using the immunoSEQ multiplex PCR assay. Held by TCRdb, this immuneACCESS table contains in-frame sequences only and omits some clones. Under half of the omission traces to an unresolved V gene where checked; the cause of the rest is unknown. For this sample there are around 110,000 clones; about 89% appear just once. 6.5% to 8% of the sample is held by the ten biggest clonotypes. Specimen: peripheral blood, collected on day 0 of AZD1222 vaccination. The source is an adult in good health.

This chain connects TRBV7-9 to TRBJ2-3; 7 bases are a match to TRBD2. The germline gives CDR1 SEHNR, CDR2 FQNEAQ (reference sequence). The CDR3 runs to 15 residues. J was trimmed by 4 bases and V by 5 bases; bases with no gene match: 9. The CDR3 here is CASSPTGTTADTQYF. The CDR3, as DNA: TGTGCCAGCAGCCCAACCGGGACTACAGCAGATACGCAGTATTTT.

The chain carries TRBV7-2 and TRBJ1-2; 8 nucleotides line up with TRBD1. V was pared by 1 base and J by 4 bases, with 5 bases of the junction left unmatched. Germline CDR1 is SGHTA and CDR2 is FQGNSA. The CDR3 covers 15 residues. The CDR3 here is CASSLEQGGVYGYTF. CDR3 nucleotides: TGTGCCAGCAGCTTAGAACAGGGGGGAGTCTATGGCTACACCTTC.

V usage is TRBV7-2 and J usage is TRBJ1-2; no reliable D call. Germline loops: CDR1 SGHTA, CDR2 FQGNSA. The CDR3 spans 15 residues. V was cut by 4 bases and J by 0 bases, with 12 bases left in between. The CDR3 reads CASSSTSGSNYGYTF. The CDR3, as DNA: TGTGCCAGCAGCTCAACATCGGGCTCTAACTATGGCTACACCTTC.

J is TRBJ2-1 and V is TRBV27; 8 nucleotides agree with TRBD2. The ends lost 8 bases at V and 5 bases at J; junction bases unmatched: 17. Germline CDR1 MNHEY, CDR2 SMNVEV (reference sequence). The CDR3 contains 17 residues. Written as DNA, the CDR3 is TGTGCCAGCCCCTATGCCCATGATAGCGGGGTCCACAATGAGCAGTTCTTC. Amino acid sequence: CASPYAHDSGVHNEQFF.

This clone was seen only once. V usage is TRBV12-3 or TRBV12-4 and J usage is TRBJ2-1; D remains ambiguous. The CDR3 length is 11 residues. The ends were cut back, 3 bases at V and 9 bases at J, with 6 bases in the middle. CDR3 sequence reads: CASSLGREQFF. CDR3 nucleotide sequence: TGTGCCAGCAGTTTGGGTCGTGAGCAGTTCTTC.

V and J are TRBV9 and TRBJ2-3; 9 bases line up with TRBD1. Losses at the gene ends were 4 bases for V and 4 bases for J; bases not matched to a gene: 10. This CDR3 has 16 residues. The V gene's germline CDR1 is SGDLS and CDR2 YYNGEE. Here the CDR3 DNA reads TGTGCCAGCAGCCCCCACCACAGGGGGCAAGCAGATACGCAGTATTTT. As protein: CASSPHHRGQADTQYF. Supplemented by reference TRBV9 and TRBJ2-3, the full variable domain reads DSGVTQTPKHLITATGQRVTLRCSPRSGDLSVYWYQQSLDQGLQFLIQYYNGEERAKGNILERFSAQQFPDLHSELNLSSLELGDSALYFCASSPHHRGQADTQYFGPGTRLTVL.

The gene calls are TRBV6-1 and TRBJ1-4, with D possibly matching TRBD1 (6 bases). The germline gives CDR1 MNHNS, CDR2 SASEGT. There are 14 residues in the CDR3. The V end was cut by 3 bases, the J end by 8 bases, with 13 bases between. The CDR3 DNA reads as TGTGCCAGCAGTGACGACAGGAGGAGCGAAAAACTGTTTTTT. It yields the protein CASSDDRRSEKLFF.

Only one count was recorded for this clone. The chain uses TRBV7-2 and TRBJ1-5, with TRBD1 matching 9 bases. The V segment lost 6 bases and the J segment 5 bases; nucleotides outside the gene matches: 5. Germline-derived CDR1 and CDR2 are SGHTA and FQGNSA. The CDR3 is made up of 14 amino acids. The DNA for the CDR3 is TGTGCCAGCAGTACGAGACAGGGGGATCAGCCCCAGCATTTT. Translated, it gives CASSTRQGDQPQHF.

The chain combines TRBV2 with TRBJ2-7; no firm D call. Trimming took 8 bases from V and 3 from J, leaving 5 bases between them. The V gene's germline CDR1 is SNHLY and CDR2 FYNNEI. The CDR3 is made up of 10 amino acids. The CDR3 is CASRNYEQYF. The CDR3 coding sequence is TGTGCCAGCCGAAACTACGAGCAGTACTTC.

The rearrangement links TRBV9 to TRBJ2-1, with TRBD2 matching over 9 bases. Unmatched junction bases numbered 7, after V lost 0 bases and J lost 6 bases. The CDR3 has 16 residues. Germline CDR1 is SGDLS and CDR2 is YYNGEE. This CDR3 is CASSVDPSGMVNEQFF. The CDR3 region has the DNA TGTGCCAGCAGCGTAGATCCTAGCGGGATGGTCAATGAGCAGTTCTTC.

CDR3 in DNA: TGTGCCAGCAGCTTAGATGGCGGCAAAGATACGCAGTATTTT. As protein: CASSLDGGKDTQYF. The chain couples TRBV7-2 to TRBJ2-3; D uncertain. The germline CDR1 and CDR2 sequences are SGHTA and FQGNSA. This CDR3 is 14 amino acids long. V was trimmed by 1 base and J by 5 bases, leaving 10 bases between them.

This clone was detected a few times. Other DNA sequences in this specimen translate into the identical CDR3. This chain links TRBV4-1 with TRBJ1-5, with 7 positions matching TRBD1. The V gene end was trimmed by 1 base and the J gene end by 2 bases; junction bases not matched to a gene: 2. The germline V gene encodes CDR1 MGHRA and CDR2 YSYEKL. The CDR3 loop spans 15 amino acids. In DNA form, the CDR3 reads TGCGCCAGCAGCCAAGGTACAGGGGGCAATCAGCCCCAGCATTTT. Its translation: CASSQGTGGNQPQHF.

The genes are TRBV6-2 or TRBV6-3 and TRBJ1-6; D gene uncertain. Trimming removed 6 bases from V and 9 bases from J, with 18 bases in between. This CDR3 region has 15 residues. Germline CDR1 MNHEY, CDR2 SVGEGT. DNA of the CDR3: TGTGCCAGCAGCTCTCAGATGATAGCAGGTTCACCCCTCCACTTT. It codes for CASSSQMIAGSPLHF.

The rearrangement links TRBV6-1 to TRBJ1-5; no definite D call. CDR1 MNHNS and CDR2 SASEGT come from the germline V gene. The CDR3 is 14 amino acids. V lost 7 bases to trimming and J lost 0 bases, with 10 bases between them. The CDR3 here is CASIEANSNQPQHF. The CDR3 nucleotides are TGTGCCAGCATTGAGGCGAATAGCAATCAGCCCCAGCATTTT.

The V and J genes are TRBV28 and TRBJ2-7; perhaps D is TRBD1 or TRBD2 (6 bases each). In germline, CDR1 is MDHEN, CDR2 SYDVKM. This CDR3 comprises 15 residues. Trimming took 8 bases from V and 6 from J, leaving 23 bases between them. CDR3 nucleotide sequence: TGTGCCAGCGGACTAACCGGGACACCTAAAGCCGAGCAGTACTTC. This translates into CASGLTGTPKAEQYF.

A single count supports this clone. This chain joins TRBV7-8 and TRBJ1-1; D may be TRBD1 (5 bases). The CDR3 runs 14 residues. Germline loops: CDR1 SGHVS, CDR2 FQNEAQ. Trimming removed 3 bases at V and 2 bases at J, with 10 bases between. The CDR3 DNA sequence: TGTGCCAGCAGCTTCCAGGGTGGTAACACTGAAGCTTTCTTT. It translates to CASSFQGGNTEAFF.

The J gene is TRBJ2-4, the V gene TRBV27, with TRBD1 matching over 8 bases. Germline V gene data show CDR1 as MNHEY and CDR2 as SMNVEV (reference sequence). V shed 2 bases, J shed 8 bases, and the junction held 8 bases outside the gene matches. This CDR3 has 15 residues. The CDR3 DNA is TGTGCCAGCAGTTTAAGTAGAGACAGGGGCCACATTCAGTACTTC. Translation gives CASSLSRDRGHIQYF.

The V call is TRBV5-1, the J call TRBJ1-4, with 7 bases matching TRBD1. This CDR3 has 13 residues. The germline V gene encodes CDR1 SGHRS and CDR2 YFSETQ. Unmatched junction bases numbered 2, after V lost 2 bases and J lost 7 bases. CDR3 coding DNA: TGCGCCAGCAGCTTAACAGGGGTTGAAAAACTGTTTTTT. Protein sequence: CASSLTGVEKLFF.

CDR3 region: CASSAGGIGVYEQYF. CDR3 DNA: TGTGCCAGCAGCGCCGGGGGAATAGGGGTTTACGAGCAGTACTTC. The chain carries TRBV13 and TRBJ2-7; D possibly corresponds to TRBD2 (6 bases). The germline CDR1 and CDR2 sequences are PRHDT and FYEKMQ (reference sequence). With 5 bases removed from V and 4 bases from J, the gap between germline ends came to 18 bases. The CDR3 spans 15 residues. Variable domain in full (rest from reference TRBV13 and TRBJ2-7): AAGVIQSPRHLIKEKRETATLKCYPIPRHDTVYWYQQGPGQDPQFLISFYEKMQSDKGSIPDRFSAQQFSDYHSELNMSSLELGDSALYFCASSAGGIGVYEQYFGPGTRLTVT.

The CDR3 here is CASSQTRMGRNEQFF. In DNA, the CDR3 is TGTGCCAGCAGTCAGACTAGAATGGGCAGGAATGAGCAGTTCTTC. The V call is TRBV6-5, the J call TRBJ2-1, with D perhaps matching TRBD2 (6 bases). This CDR3 comprises 15 residues. V shed 5 bases and J shed 7 bases, with 18 bases lying between them. Germline assignment: CDR1 MNHEY and CDR2 SVGAGI.

This chain links TRBV3-1 (or the pseudogene TRBV3-2) with TRBJ1-2; D gene ambiguous. Deletions cut 0 bases from V and 0 bases from J, with 11 bases between. Looked up from germline, CDR1 is LGHDT and CDR2 is YNNKEL (reference sequence). This CDR3 contains 16 residues. The CDR3 nucleotides read TGTGCCAGCAGCCAAGAAGGGCCCCGAGCTAACTATGGCTACACCTTC. Translating gives CASSQEGPRANYGYTF.

V gene TRBV6-4 combines with J gene TRBJ2-3; D call uncertain. The CDR3 covers 15 residues. In germline, CDR1 is MRHNA, CDR2 SNTAGT. Between the trimmed V and J ends, which lost 6 bases and 1 base, there was a span of 14 bases. CDR3 nucleotides: TGTGCCAGCAGCCCAATCCCCGATGGCACAGATACGCAGTATTTT. Amino acid sequence: CASSPIPDGTDTQYF.

The V call is TRBV28, the J call TRBJ1-1, with D uncertain. Trimming stripped 4 bases from V and 5 bases from J, with 11 bases between. Germline lookup yields CDR1 MDHEN and CDR2 SYDVKM. This CDR3 contains 13 residues. Here the CDR3 reads CASSYLRWTEAFF. CDR3 nucleotides: TGTGCCAGCAGTTACTTGAGGTGGACTGAAGCTTTCTTT. Using reference TRBV28 and TRBJ1-1 for the parts outside the CDR3, the full variable domain is DVKVTQSSRYLVKRTGEKVFLECVQDMDHENMFWYRQDPGLGLRLIYFSYDVKMKEKGDIPEGYSVSREKKERFSLILESASTNQTSMYLCASSYLRWTEAFFGQGTRLTVV.

With respect to this clone: Other DNA sequences in this sample translate to the same CDR3. This chain joins TRBV27 and TRBJ1-1; D gene uncertain. This CDR3 comprises 14 residues. The germline V gene has CDR1 MNHEY and CDR2 SMNVEV (reference sequence). Trimming took off 6 bases at V and 0 bases at J, with 11 bases between the two ends. CDR3 residues: CASSSPEMNTEAFF. DNA for the CDR3: TGTGCCAGCAGCTCTCCCGAAATGAACACTGAAGCTTTCTTT.

The chain combines TRBV7-3 with TRBJ1-1; D is undetermined. The V and J ends lost 5 bases and 8 bases respectively, with 12 bases between them. CDR1 is SGHTA and CDR2 is FQGTGA in the germline V gene. This CDR3 contains 12 residues. The CDR3 bases are TGTGCCAGCAGCGCTCGTTTGGGAGAAGCTTTCTTT. It encodes CASSARLGEAFF.

The CDR3 DNA follows: TGTGCCAGCAGCTCCGACAGGGGAAAACTGTTTTTT. Its translation is CASSSDRGKLFF. The rearrangement uses TRBV5-4 and TRBJ1-4; 8 nucleotides align to TRBD1. The germline V gene has CDR1 SGHNT and CDR2 YYREEE (reference sequence). V was pared by 3 bases and J by 10 bases, with 2 bases of the junction left unmatched. The CDR3 loop spans 12 amino acids.

This rearrangement joins TRBV15 to TRBJ1-1, with 8 bases identical to TRBD1. The junction had 5 bases not matched to a gene; V was cut back by 2 bases and J by 3 bases. The CDR3 sequence is 15 residues long. The germline V gene has CDR1 LNHNV and CDR2 YYDKDF (reference sequence). The CDR3 nucleotides are TGTGCCACCAGCAGAACAGCGACAGGGGACACTGAAGCTTTCTTT. Translated, it gives CATSRTATGDTEAFF.

The chain uses TRBV5-5 and TRBJ1-2; D unclear. CDR3 size: 13 residues. CDR1 SGHKS and CDR2 YYEKEE come from the germline V gene (reference sequence). Trimming pared 4 bases from V and 8 bases from J, leaving 15 bases between. CDR3: CASSPPALGGYTF. For the CDR3, the DNA is TGTGCCAGCAGCCCCCCGGCACTCGGGGGCTACACCTTC.

This chain connects TRBV3-1 (or the pseudogene TRBV3-2) to TRBJ2-2, with TRBD1 matching over 10 bases. The CDR3 contains 15 residues. The V and J ends lost 2 bases and 5 bases, in that order; junction bases with no gene match: 2. Germline CDR1 and CDR2: LGHDT and YNNKEL (reference sequence). CDR3 loop: CASSQPGQGTGELFF. As DNA, the CDR3 is TGTGCCAGCAGCCAACCGGGACAGGGGACCGGGGAGCTGTTTTTT.

The CDR3 DNA reads TGTGCCAGCAGGCAACAAATCACTGAAGCTTTCTTT. Its translation: CASRQQITEAFF. The rearrangement links TRBV6-1 to TRBJ1-1; D gene ambiguous. CDR1 is MNHNS, CDR2 SASEGT, per germline. The CDR3 covers 12 residues. V shed 6 bases and J shed 4 bases, with 9 bases lying between them.